This T cell receptor beta chain was recovered during a study of T cell repertoires in cytomegalovirus infection. Study summary: Signatures in public TCR beta sequences pointed to both CMV infection and matching HLA type. Broader study findings: Frequencies of public TCR beta families were cumulated, and this identified carriers of CMV plus the relevant HLA. It was HLA-C-restricted CMV-specific TCR beta clonotypes that dominated the response ex vivo.

This clonotype was detected many times. Antigen specificity is unknown. TCRdb re-called the reads with MiXCR, one entry per CDR3 protein. The data contain roughly 990,000 distinct CDR3 sequences, approximately 33% of them singletons. The ends lost 5 bases at V and 5 bases at J; junction bases unmatched: 7. The length of the CDR3 is 14 residues. The origin of this receptor is a human donor in good health (CMV status not recorded). Some clones in this sample may be carry-over from other donors' samples. The source material was cultured CD8+ T cells from PBMCs, sampled from culture after CMV antigen stimulation. The chain couples TRBV12-3 or TRBV12-4 to TRBJ1-1; 8 bases align to TRBD1. The CDR3 region has the DNA TGTGCCAGCAGTCGCAAAACAGGGGGAACTGAAGCTTTCTTT. Protein: CASSRKTGGTEAFF.